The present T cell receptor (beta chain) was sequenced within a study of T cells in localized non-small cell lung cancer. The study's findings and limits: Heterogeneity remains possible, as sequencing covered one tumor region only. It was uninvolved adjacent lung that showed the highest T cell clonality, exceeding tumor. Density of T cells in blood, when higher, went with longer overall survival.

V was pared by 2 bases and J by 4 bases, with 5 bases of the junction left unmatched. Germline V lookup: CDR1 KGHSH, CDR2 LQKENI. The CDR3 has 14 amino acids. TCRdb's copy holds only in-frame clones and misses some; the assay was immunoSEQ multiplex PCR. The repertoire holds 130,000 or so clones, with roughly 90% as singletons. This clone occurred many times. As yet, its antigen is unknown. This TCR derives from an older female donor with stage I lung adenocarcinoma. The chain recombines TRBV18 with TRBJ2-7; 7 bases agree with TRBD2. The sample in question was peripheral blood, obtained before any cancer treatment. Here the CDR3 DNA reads TGTGCCAGCTCACCAGAGCGGGGAGGATACGAGCAGTACTTC. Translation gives CASSPERGGYEQYF.